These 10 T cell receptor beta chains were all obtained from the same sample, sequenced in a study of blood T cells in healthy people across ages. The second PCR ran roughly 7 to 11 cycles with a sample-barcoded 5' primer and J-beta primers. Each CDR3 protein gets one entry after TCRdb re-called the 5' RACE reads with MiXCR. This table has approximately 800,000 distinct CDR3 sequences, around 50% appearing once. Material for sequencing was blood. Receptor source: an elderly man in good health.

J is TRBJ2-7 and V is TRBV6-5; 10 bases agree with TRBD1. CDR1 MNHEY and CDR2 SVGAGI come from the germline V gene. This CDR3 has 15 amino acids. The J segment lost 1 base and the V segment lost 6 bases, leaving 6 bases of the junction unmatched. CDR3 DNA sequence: TGTGCCAGCAGGGGGCCGGGACAGGGGTCCTACGAGCAGTACTTC. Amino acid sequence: CASRGPGQGSYEQYF.

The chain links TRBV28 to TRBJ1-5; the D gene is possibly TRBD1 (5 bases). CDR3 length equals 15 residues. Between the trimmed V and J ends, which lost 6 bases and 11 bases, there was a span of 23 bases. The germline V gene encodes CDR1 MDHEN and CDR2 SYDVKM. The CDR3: CASSSQTAPREAQHF. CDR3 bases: TGTGCCAGCAGCTCCCAGACAGCCCCTAGGGAGGCCCAGCATTTT.

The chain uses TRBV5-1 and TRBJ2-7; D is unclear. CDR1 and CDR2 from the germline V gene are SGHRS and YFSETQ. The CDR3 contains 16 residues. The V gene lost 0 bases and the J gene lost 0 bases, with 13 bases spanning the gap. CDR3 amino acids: CASSLEFSSISYEQYF. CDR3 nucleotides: TGCGCCAGCAGCTTGGAATTTAGCTCAATCTCCTACGAGCAGTACTTC.

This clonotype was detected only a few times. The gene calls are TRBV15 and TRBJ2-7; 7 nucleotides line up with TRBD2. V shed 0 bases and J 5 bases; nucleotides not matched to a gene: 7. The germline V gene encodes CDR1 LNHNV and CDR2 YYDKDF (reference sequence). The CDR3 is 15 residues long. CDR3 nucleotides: TGTGCCACCAGCAGAGATCCCGGGGGGTCCCACGAGCAGTACTTC. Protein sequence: CATSRDPGGSHEQYF.

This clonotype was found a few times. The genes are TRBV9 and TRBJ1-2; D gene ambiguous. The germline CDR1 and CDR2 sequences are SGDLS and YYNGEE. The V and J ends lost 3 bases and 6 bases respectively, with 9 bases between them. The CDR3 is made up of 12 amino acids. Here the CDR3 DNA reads TGTGCCAGCAGCGCCGAGAAGGATGGCTACACCTTC. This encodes CASSAEKDGYTF.

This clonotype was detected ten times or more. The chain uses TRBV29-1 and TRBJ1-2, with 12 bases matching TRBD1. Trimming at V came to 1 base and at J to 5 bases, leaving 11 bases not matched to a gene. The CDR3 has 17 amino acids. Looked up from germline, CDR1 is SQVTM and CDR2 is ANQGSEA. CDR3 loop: CSVEVRSLGQGAYGYTF. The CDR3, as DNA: TGCAGCGTTGAAGTCCGGAGTCTGGGACAGGGGGCATATGGCTACACCTTC. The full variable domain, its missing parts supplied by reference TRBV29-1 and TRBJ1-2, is SAVISQKPSRDICQRGTSLTIQCQVDSQVTMMFWYRQQPGQSLTLIATANQGSEATYESGFVIDKFPISRPNLTFSTLTVSNMSPEDSSIYLCSVEVRSLGQGAYGYTFGSGTRLTVV.

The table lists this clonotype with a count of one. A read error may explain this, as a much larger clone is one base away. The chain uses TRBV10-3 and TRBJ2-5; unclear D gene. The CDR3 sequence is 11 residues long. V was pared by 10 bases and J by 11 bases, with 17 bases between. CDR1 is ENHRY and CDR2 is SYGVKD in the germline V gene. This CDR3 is CATTNYNEQYF. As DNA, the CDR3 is TGTGCCACGACCAACTACAATGAGCAGTACTTC.

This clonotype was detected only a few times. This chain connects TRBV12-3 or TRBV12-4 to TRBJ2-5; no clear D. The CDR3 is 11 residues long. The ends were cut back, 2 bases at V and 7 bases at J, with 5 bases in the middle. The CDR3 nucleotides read TGTGCCAGCAGTTTAAAAGGGACCCAGTACTTC. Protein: CASSLKGTQYF.

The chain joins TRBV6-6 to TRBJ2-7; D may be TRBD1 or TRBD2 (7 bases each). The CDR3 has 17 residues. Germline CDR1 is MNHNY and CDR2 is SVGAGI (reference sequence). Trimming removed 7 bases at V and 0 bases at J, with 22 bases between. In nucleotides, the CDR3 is TGTGCCAGCAATCGGGACAGCCGAGCGGGAACCTCCTACGAGCAGTACTTC. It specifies CASNRDSRAGTSYEQYF.

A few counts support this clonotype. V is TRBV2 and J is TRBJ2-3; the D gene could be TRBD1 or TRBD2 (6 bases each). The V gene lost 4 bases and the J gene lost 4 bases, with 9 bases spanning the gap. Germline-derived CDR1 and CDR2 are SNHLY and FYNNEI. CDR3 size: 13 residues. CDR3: CASSGGAPDTQYF. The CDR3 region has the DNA TGTGCCAGCAGTGGGGGGGCACCAGATACGCAGTATTTT.